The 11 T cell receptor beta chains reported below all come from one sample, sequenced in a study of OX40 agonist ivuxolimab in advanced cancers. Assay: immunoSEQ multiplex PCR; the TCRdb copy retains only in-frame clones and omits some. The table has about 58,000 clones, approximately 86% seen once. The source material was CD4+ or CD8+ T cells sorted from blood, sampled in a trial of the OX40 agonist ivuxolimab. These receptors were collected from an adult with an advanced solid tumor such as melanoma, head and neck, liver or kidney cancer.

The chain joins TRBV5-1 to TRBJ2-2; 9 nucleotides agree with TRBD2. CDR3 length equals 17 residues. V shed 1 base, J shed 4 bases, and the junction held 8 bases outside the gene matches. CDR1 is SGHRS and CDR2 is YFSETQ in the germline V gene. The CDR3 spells CASSLIQASGATGELFF. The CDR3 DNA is TGCGCCAGCAGCTTGATTCAGGCTAGCGGGGCCACCGGGGAGCTGTTTTTT.

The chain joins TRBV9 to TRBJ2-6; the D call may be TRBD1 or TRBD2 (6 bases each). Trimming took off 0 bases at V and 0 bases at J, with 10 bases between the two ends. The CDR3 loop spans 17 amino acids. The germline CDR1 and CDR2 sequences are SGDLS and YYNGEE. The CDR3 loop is CASSVATGASGANVLTF. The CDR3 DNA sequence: TGTGCCAGCAGCGTAGCTACGGGGGCCTCTGGGGCCAACGTCCTGACTTTC.

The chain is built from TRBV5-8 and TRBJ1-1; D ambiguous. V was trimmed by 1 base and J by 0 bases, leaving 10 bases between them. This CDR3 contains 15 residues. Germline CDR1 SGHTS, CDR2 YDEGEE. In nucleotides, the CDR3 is TGTGCCAGCAGCTTGATTGTCGGAATGAACACTGAAGCTTTCTTT. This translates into CASSLIVGMNTEAFF.

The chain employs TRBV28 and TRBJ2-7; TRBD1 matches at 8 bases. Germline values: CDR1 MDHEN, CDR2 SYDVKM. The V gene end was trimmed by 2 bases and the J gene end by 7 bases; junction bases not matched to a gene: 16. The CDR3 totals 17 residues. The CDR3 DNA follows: TGTGCCAGCAGTTTAGGCAGGGGGCTCCTAAAGGTGAGGGAGCAGTACTTC. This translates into CASSLGRGLLKVREQYF. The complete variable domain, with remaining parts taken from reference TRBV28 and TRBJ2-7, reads DVKVTQSSRYLVKRTGEKVFLECVQDMDHENMFWYRQDPGLGLRLIYFSYDVKMKEKGDIPEGYSVSREKKERFSLILESASTNQTSMYLCASSLGRGLLKVREQYFGPGTRLTVT.

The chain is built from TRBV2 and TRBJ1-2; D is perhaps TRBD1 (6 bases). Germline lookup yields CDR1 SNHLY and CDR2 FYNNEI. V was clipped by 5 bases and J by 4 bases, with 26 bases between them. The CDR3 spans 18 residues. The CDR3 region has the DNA TGTGCCAGCAGTTTTTCCCATAGGGGGGGAAGTCAAGGCTATGGCTACACCTTC. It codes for CASSFSHRGGSQGYGYTF. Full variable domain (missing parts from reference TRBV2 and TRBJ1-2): EPEVTQTPSHQVTQMGQEVILRCVPISNHLYFYWYRQILGQKVEFLVSFYNNEISEKSEIFDDQFSVERPDGSNFTLKIRSTKLEDSAMYFCASSFSHRGGSQGYGYTFGSGTRLTVV.

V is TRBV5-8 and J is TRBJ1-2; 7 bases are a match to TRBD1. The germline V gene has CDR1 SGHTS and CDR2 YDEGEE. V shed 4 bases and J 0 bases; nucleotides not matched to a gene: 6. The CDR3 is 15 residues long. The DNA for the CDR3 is TGTGCCAGCAGCCCCACAGGGGCCTCTAACTATGGCTACACCTTC. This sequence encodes CASSPTGASNYGYTF.

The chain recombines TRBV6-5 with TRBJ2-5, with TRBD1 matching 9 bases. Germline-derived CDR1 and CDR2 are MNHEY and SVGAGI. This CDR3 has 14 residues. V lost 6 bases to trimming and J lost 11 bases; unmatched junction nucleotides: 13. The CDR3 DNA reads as TGTGCCAGCAGCCCGGACAGGGGTGGGGGTGAGCAGTACTTC. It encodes CASSPDRGGGEQYF.

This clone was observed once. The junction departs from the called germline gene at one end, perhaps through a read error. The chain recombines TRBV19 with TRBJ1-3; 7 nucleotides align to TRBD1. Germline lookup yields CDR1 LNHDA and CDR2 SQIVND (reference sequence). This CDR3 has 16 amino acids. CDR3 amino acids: CASSTRIRGDRLGYHF. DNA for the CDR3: TGTGCCAGTAGTACGCGTATCAGGGGGGACCGACTGGGCTACCATTTT.

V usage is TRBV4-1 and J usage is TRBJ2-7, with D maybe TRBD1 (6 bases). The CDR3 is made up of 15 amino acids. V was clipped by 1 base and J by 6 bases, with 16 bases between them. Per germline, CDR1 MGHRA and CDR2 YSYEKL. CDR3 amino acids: CASSQGQGIPFEQYF. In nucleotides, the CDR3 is TGCGCCAGCAGCCAAGGTCAGGGGATCCCCTTCGAGCAGTACTTC.

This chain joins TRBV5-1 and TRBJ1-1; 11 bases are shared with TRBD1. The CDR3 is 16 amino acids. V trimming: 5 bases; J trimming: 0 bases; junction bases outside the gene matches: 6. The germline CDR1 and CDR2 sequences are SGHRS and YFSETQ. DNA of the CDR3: TGCGCCAGCAGGGCGGACAGGGGGCCATTGAACACTGAAGCTTTCTTT. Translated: CASRADRGPLNTEAFF.

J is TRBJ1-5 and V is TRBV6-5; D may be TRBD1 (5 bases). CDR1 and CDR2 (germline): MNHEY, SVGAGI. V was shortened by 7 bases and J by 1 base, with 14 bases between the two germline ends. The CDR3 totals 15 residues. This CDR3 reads CASTPRWGSNQPQHF. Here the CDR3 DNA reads TGTGCCAGCACCCCCAGGTGGGGGAGCAATCAGCCCCAGCATTTT.